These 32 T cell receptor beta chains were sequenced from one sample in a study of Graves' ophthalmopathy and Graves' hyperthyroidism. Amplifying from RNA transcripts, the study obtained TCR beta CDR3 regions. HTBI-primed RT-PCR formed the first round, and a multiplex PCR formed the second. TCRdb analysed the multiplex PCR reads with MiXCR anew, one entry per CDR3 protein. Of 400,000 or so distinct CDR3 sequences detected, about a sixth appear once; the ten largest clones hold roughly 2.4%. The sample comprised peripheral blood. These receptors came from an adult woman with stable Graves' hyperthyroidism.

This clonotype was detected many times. The CDR3 sequence: CASSLAYKRERTYEQYF. CDR3 DNA sequence: TGTGCCAGCAGTTTAGCGTATAAGAGGGAGCGAACCTACGAGCAGTACTTC. The J gene is TRBJ2-7, the V gene TRBV12-3 or TRBV12-4; D is possibly TRBD2 (5 bases). The V gene lost 0 bases and the J gene lost 2 bases, with 17 bases spanning the gap. The CDR3 runs to 17 residues.

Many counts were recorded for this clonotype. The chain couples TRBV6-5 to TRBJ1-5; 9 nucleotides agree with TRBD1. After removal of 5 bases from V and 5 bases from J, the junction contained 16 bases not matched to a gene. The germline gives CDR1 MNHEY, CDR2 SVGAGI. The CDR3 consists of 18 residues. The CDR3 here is CASSPPTPEQGAYQPQHF. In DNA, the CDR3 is TGTGCCAGCAGTCCTCCGACCCCCGAACAGGGGGCCTATCAGCCCCAGCATTTT.

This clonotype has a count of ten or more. The CDR3 region is CASSSDRESIQYF. CDR3 DNA sequence: TGTGCCAGCAGTTCCGACAGGGAGTCTATTCAGTACTTC. The chain recombines TRBV6-5 with TRBJ2-4; TRBD1 matches 7 bases. After removal of 4 bases from V and 10 bases from J, the junction contained 7 bases not matched to a gene. The germline V gene has CDR1 MNHEY and CDR2 SVGAGI. The CDR3 runs to 13 residues.

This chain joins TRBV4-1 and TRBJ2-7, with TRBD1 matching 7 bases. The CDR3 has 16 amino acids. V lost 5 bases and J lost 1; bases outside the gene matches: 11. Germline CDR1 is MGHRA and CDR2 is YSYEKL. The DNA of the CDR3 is TGCGCCAGCAGCTTATTAGGGGGCGCGACTTCCTACGAGCAGTACTTC. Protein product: CASSLLGGATSYEQYF.

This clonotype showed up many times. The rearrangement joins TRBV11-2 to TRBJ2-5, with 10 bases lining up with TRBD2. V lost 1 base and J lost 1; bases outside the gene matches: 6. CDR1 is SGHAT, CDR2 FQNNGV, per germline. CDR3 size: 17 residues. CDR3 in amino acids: CASSLGASGSGQETQYF. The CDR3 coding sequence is TGTGCCAGCAGCTTAGGGGCTAGCGGGAGTGGCCAAGAGACCCAGTACTTC. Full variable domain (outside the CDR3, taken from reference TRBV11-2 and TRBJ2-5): EAGVAQSPRYKIIEKRQSVAFWCNPISGHATLYWYQQILGQGPKLLIQFQNNGVVDDSQLPKDRFSAERLKGVDSTLKIQPAKLEDSAVYLCASSLGASGSGQETQYFGPGTRLLVL.

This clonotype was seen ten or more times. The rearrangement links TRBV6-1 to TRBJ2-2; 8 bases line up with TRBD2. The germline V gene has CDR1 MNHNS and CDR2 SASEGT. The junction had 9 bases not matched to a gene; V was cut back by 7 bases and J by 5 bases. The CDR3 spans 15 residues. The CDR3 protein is CASIAGGRETGELFF. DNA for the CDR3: TGTGCCAGCATCGCGGGGGGCCGGGAAACCGGGGAGCTGTTTTTT.

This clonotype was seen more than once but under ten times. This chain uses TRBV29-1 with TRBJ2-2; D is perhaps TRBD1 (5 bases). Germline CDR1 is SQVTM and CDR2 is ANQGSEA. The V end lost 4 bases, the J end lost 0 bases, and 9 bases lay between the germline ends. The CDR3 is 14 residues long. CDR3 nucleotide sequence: TGCAGCGTTGTGCGGACACCGAACACCGGGGAGCTGTTTTTT. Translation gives CSVVRTPNTGELFF.

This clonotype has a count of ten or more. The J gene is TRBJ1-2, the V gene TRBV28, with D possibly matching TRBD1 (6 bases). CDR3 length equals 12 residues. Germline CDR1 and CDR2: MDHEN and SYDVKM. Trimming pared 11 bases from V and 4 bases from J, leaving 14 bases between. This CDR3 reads CAAGGGGYGYTF. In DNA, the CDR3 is TGTGCCGCGGGGGGCGGTGGCTATGGCTACACCTTC.

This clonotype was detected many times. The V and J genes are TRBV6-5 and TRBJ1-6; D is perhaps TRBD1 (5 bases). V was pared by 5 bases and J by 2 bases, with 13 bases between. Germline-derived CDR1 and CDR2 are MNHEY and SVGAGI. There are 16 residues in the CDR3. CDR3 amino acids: CASSNGGEPYNSPLHF. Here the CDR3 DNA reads TGTGCCAGCAGTAACGGGGGAGAGCCCTATAATTCACCCCTCCACTTT.

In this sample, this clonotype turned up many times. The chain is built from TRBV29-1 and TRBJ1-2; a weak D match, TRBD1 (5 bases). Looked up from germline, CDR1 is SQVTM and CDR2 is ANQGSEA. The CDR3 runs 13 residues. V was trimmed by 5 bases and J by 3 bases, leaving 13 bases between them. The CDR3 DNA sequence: TGCAGCGTTCAAAGCAGGGAGGACTATGGCTACACCTTC. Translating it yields CSVQSREDYGYTF.

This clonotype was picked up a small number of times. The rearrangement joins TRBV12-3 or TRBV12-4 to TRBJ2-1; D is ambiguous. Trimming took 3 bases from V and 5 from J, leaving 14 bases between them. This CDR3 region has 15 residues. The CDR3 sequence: CASSFFQMLDNEQFF. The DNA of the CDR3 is TGTGCCAGCAGTTTTTTCCAGATGCTTGACAATGAGCAGTTCTTC.

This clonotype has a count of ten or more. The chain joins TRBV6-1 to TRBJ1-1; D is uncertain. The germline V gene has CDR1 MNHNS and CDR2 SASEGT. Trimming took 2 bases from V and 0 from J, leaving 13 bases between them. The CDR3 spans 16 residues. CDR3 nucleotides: TGTGCCAGCAGTGAACTCTATGAACACTTGAACACTGAAGCTTTCTTT. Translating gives CASSELYEHLNTEAFF.

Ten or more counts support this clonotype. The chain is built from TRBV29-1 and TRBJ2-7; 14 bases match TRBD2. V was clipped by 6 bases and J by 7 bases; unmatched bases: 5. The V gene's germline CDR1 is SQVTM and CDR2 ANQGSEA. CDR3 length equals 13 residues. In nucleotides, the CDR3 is TGCAGCGTCCGACTAGCGGGAGGGCCGGAGCAGTACTTC. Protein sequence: CSVRLAGGPEQYF.

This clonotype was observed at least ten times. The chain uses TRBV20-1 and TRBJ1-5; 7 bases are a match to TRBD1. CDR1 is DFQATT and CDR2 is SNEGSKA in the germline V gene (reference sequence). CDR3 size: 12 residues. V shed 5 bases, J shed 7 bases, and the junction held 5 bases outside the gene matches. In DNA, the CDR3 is TGCAGTGCTGTAACAGGGGACCAGCCCCAGCATTTT. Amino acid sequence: CSAVTGDQPQHF.

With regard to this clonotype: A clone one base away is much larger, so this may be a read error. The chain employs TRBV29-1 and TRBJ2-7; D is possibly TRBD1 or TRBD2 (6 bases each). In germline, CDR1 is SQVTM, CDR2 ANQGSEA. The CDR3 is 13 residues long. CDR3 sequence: CSVLGGVFYEQCF. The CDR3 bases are TGCAGCGTTCTCGGGGGCGTTTTTTACGAGCAGTGCTTC.

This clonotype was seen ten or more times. The DNA for the CDR3 is TGTGCCAGCAGTTACATTGGAAGGGGGCAGTACTTC. Translation gives CASSYIGRGQYF. The V call is TRBV6-2 or TRBV6-3, the J call TRBJ2-7, with D perhaps matching TRBD1 (5 bases). CDR3 length equals 12 residues. From germline, CDR1 is MNHEY and CDR2 SVGEGT. V was cut by 2 bases and J by 9 bases, with 11 bases left in between.

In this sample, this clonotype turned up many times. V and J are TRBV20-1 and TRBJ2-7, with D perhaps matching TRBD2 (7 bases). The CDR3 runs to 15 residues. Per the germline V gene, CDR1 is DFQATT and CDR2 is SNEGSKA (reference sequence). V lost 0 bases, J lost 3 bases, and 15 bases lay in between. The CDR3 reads CSARDSGRGHYEQYF. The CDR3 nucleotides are TGCAGTGCTAGAGATTCCGGGCGGGGGCACTACGAGCAGTACTTC.

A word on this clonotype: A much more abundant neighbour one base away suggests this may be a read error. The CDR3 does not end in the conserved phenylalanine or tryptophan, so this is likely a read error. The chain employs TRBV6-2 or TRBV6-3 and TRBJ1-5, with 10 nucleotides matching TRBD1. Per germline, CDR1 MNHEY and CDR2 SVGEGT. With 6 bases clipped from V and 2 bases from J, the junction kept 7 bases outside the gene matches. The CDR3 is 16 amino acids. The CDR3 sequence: CASRQTGTGGNQPQHL. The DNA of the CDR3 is TGTGCCAGCAGACAGACCGGGACAGGGGGCAATCAGCCCCAGCATTTG.

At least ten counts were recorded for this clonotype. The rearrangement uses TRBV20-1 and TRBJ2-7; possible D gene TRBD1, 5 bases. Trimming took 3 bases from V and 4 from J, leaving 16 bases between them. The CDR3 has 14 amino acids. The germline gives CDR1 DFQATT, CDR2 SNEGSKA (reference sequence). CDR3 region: CSASGLNGAYEQYF. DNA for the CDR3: TGCAGTGCTAGTGGTCTAAATGGGGCGTACGAGCAGTACTTC.

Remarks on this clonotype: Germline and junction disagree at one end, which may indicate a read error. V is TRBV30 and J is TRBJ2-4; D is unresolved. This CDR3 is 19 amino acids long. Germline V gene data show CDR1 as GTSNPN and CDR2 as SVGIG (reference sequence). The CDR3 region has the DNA TGTGCCTGGAGTGTCCAGAATCGGTGGACCGACTCTCCAAAAAACATTAAGTACTTC. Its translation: CAWSVQNRWTDSPKNIKYF.

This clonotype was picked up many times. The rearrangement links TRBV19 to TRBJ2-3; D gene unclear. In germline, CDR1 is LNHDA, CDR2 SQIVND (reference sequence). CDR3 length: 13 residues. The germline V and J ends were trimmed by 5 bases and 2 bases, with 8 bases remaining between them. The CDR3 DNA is TGTGCCAGTAGTTCGGCGTTCACAGATACGCAGTATTTT. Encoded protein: CASSSAFTDTQYF.

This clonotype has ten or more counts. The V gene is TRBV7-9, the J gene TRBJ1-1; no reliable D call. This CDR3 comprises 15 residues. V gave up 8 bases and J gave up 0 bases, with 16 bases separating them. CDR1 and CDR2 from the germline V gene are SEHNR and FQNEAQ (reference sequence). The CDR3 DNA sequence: TGTGCCAGCTCCCTGGATGGGTCACTGAACACTGAAGCTTTCTTT. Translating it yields CASSLDGSLNTEAFF.

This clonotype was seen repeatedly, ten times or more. CDR3 loop: CATQGHYEQYF. The CDR3 nucleotides read TGTGCCACCCAAGGGCACTACGAGCAGTACTTC. V and J are TRBV28 and TRBJ2-7; D ambiguous. V lost 10 bases and J 3 bases, leaving 10 bases between the germline ends. This CDR3 spans 11 amino acids. In germline, CDR1 is MDHEN, CDR2 SYDVKM.

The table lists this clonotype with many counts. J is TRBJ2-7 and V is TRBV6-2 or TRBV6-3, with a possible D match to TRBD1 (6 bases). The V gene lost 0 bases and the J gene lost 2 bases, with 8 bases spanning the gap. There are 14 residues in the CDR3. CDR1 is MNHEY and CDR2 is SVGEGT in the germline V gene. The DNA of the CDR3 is TGTGCCAGCAGTTACTCCGGACAGACCTACGAGCAGTACTTC. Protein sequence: CASSYSGQTYEQYF.

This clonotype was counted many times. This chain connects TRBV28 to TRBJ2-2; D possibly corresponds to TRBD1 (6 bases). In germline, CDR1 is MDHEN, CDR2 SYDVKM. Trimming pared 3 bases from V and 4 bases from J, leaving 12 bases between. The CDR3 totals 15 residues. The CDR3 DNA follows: TGTGCCAGCAGTTTCCTCGACAGGTCCACCGGGGAGCTGTTTTTT. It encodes CASSFLDRSTGELFF.

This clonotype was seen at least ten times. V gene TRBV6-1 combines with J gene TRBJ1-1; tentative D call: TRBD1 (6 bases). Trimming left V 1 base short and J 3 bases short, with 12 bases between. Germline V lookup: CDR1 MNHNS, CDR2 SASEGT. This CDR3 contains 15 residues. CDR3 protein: CASSEVLGAHTEAFF. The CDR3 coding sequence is TGTGCCAGCAGTGAAGTTCTGGGGGCGCACACTGAAGCTTTCTTT.

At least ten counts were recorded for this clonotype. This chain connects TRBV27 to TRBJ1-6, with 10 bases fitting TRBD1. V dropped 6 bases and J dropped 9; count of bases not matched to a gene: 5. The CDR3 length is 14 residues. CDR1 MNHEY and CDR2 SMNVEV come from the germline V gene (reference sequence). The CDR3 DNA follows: TGTGCCAGCAGGCGCCGGGACAGGGGTTCACCCCTCCACTTT. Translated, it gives CASRRRDRGSPLHF.

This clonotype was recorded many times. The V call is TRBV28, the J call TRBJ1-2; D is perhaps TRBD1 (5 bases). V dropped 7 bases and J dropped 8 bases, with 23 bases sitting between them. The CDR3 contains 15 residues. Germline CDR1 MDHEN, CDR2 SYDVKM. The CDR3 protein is CASTLGGGGGSGYTF. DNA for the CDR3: TGTGCCAGCACCCTTGGGGGAGGAGGCGGTTCCGGCTACACCTTC.

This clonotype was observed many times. The CDR3 spells CASSPRGAGVAKNIQYF. As DNA, the CDR3 is TGTGCCAGCAGCCCACGAGGCGCAGGGGTGGCCAAAAACATTCAGTACTTC. The genes are TRBV7-8 and TRBJ2-4; D might be TRBD1 (6 bases). Trimming pared 5 bases from V and 1 base from J, leaving 18 bases between. The CDR3 is made up of 17 amino acids. From germline, CDR1 is SGHVS and CDR2 FQNEAQ. Looking up the rest from reference TRBV7-8 and TRBJ2-4 gives the full variable domain: GAGVSQSPRYKVAKRGQDVALRCDPISGHVSLFWYQQALGQGPEFLTYFQNEAQLDKSGLPSDRFFAERPEGSVSTLKIQRTQQEDSAVYLCASSPRGAGVAKNIQYFGAGTRLSVL.

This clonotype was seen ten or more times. The CDR3 reads CASSLVSFRENQETQYF. DNA of the CDR3: TGTGCCAGCAGTTTAGTCTCCTTCCGGGAGAATCAAGAGACCCAGTACTTC. The V and J genes are TRBV12-3 or TRBV12-4 and TRBJ2-5; D possibly corresponds to TRBD2 (6 bases). V lost 1 base, J lost 2 bases, and 17 bases lay in between. The CDR3 length is 17 residues.

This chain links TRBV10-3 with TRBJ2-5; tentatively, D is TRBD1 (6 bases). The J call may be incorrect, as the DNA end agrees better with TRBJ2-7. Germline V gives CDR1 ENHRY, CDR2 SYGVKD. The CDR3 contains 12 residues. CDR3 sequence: CATQRGTYEQYF. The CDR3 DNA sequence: TGTGCCACCCAAAGGGGGACCTACGAGCAGTACTTC.

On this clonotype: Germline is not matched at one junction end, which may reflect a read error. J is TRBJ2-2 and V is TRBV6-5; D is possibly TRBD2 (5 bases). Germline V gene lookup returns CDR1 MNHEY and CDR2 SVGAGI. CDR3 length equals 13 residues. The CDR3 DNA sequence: TGTGCCAGCAGTTACAAGGACTCCGGGGATCTGTTTTTT. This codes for CASSYKDSGDLFF.